A single sample gave rise to the 19 T cell receptor beta chains below, sequenced in a study of blood T cells in healthy people across ages. Through a sample-barcoded 5' primer and a J-beta primer mix, a second PCR was run for roughly 7 to 11 cycles. MiXCR, applied by TCRdb to the 5' RACE reads, yields one record per CDR3 protein. The table records 850,000 to 1,000,000 distinct CDR3 sequences, around 48% of them present only once. The specimen sequenced was blood. These TCRs come from a young man in good health.

The gene calls are TRBV28 and TRBJ2-5; 11 bases align to TRBD1. The CDR3 is 15 amino acids. V trimming: 6 bases; J trimming: 11 bases; junction bases outside the gene matches: 14. The germline V gene encodes CDR1 MDHEN and CDR2 SYDVKM. The CDR3 loop reads CASRLGTGGEYKQYF. The CDR3 bases are TGTGCCAGCAGACTCGGGACAGGGGGAGAATACAAGCAGTACTTC.

The V call is TRBV27, the J call TRBJ2-7; 9 bases map to TRBD1. The germline CDR1 and CDR2 sequences are MNHEY and SMNVEV (reference sequence). This CDR3 has 17 amino acids. The V segment lost 2 bases and the J segment 3 bases; nucleotides outside the gene matches: 11. DNA of the CDR3: TGTGCCAGCAGTTTAGGATTTGGGGACAGGGCGGACTACGAGCAGTACTTC. Translating gives CASSLGFGDRADYEQYF.

This clonotype was observed once. The rearrangement links TRBV29-1 to TRBJ2-3, with D perhaps matching TRBD1 or TRBD2 (5 bases each). Trimming left V 3 bases short and J 6 bases short, with 13 bases between. This CDR3 region has 13 residues. The germline gives CDR1 SQVTM, CDR2 ANQGSEA. CDR3 nucleotides: TGCAGCGTTGACGGGCCAGGGACGGATACGCAGTATTTT. Protein sequence: CSVDGPGTDTQYF.

The CDR3 sequence: CASSAIAETEAFF. Here the CDR3 DNA reads TGTGCCAGCTCAGCCATAGCGGAAACTGAAGCTTTCTTT. This sequence joins TRBV18 and TRBJ1-1; D not certain. Trimming took off 5 bases at V and 5 bases at J, with 12 bases between the two ends. Germline V gene data show CDR1 as KGHSH and CDR2 as LQKENI. The CDR3 loop spans 13 amino acids.

V usage is TRBV2 and J usage is TRBJ2-1; the D gene is possibly TRBD2 (5 bases). The CDR3 has 15 residues. Trimming shortened V by 6 bases and J by 6 bases, and 18 bases separated the two germline ends. CDR1 is SNHLY and CDR2 is FYNNEI in the germline V gene. The CDR3: CASRNVVWTSNEQFF. For the CDR3, the DNA is TGTGCCAGCAGGAACGTAGTATGGACTTCCAATGAGCAGTTCTTC.

The chain combines TRBV18 with TRBJ2-3; 7 bases map to TRBD2. CDR3 length equals 14 residues. V shed 2 bases and J 4 bases; nucleotides not matched to a gene: 3. Germline V gives CDR1 KGHSH, CDR2 LQKENI. CDR3 nucleotide sequence: TGTGCCAGCTCACCAGGGAGGGCCCCAGATACGCAGTATTTT. This translates into CASSPGRAPDTQYF.

This clonotype was counted only a few times. V gene TRBV11-3 combines with J gene TRBJ2-1, with D maybe TRBD2 (6 bases). In germline, CDR1 is SGHNT, CDR2 YENEEA. V lost 1 base to trimming and J lost 9 bases, with 31 bases between them. This CDR3 has 20 residues. CDR3 in DNA: TGTGCCAGCAGCTTAGGAGGAGGGTACGGGGGTAGGGTTCGAAAGGCTGAGCAGTTCTTC. This codes for CASSLGGGYGGRVRKAEQFF.

The CDR3 loop reads CASSSFQETQYF. The CDR3 region has the DNA TGTGCCAGCAGTTCGTTCCAAGAGACCCAGTACTTC. The rearrangement uses TRBV6-5 and TRBJ2-5; D is undetermined. The germline V gene has CDR1 MNHEY and CDR2 SVGAGI. The ends were cut back, 4 bases at V and 1 base at J, with 4 bases in the middle. The CDR3 runs to 12 residues.

This clonotype came up a few times. V is TRBV6-2 or TRBV6-3 and J is TRBJ2-1; 11 bases map to TRBD2. The CDR3 spans 16 residues. Germline V gene data show CDR1 as MNHEY and CDR2 as SVGEGT. J gave up 4 bases and V 2 bases, and 4 bases lay outside the gene matches. CDR3 amino acids: CASSYRPSGGYNEQFF. The DNA for the CDR3 is TGTGCCAGCAGTTACCGGCCTAGCGGGGGGTACAATGAGCAGTTCTTC.

V is TRBV4-1 and J is TRBJ2-3; D uncertain. Germline CDR1 is MGHRA and CDR2 is YSYEKL. V lost 5 bases and J 2 bases, leaving 23 bases between the germline ends. This CDR3 spans 18 amino acids. The CDR3 region is CASSSIMPKGRPTDTQYF. CDR3 nucleotide sequence: TGCGCCAGCAGCTCAATCATGCCGAAAGGGCGGCCCACAGATACGCAGTATTTT.

The table lists this clonotype with a few counts. The rearrangement links TRBV20-1 to TRBJ2-1; 9 bases match TRBD2. V was pared by 4 bases and J by 8 bases, with 12 bases of the junction left unmatched. Germline lookup yields CDR1 DFQATT and CDR2 SNEGSKA (reference sequence). CDR3 length equals 15 residues. The CDR3 protein is CSANIPGLAFDEQFF. In DNA form, the CDR3 reads TGCAGTGCTAACATCCCGGGACTAGCTTTCGATGAGCAGTTCTTC.

The genes are TRBV11-2 and TRBJ2-2, with TRBD2 matching over 8 bases. CDR3 length: 17 residues. CDR1 SGHAT and CDR2 FQNNGV come from the germline V gene. With V trimmed by 3 bases and J by 3 bases, 9 bases remained unmatched. The chain's CDR3 is CASSLIRASGYTGELFF. CDR3 DNA: TGTGCCAGCAGCTTGATCCGGGCTAGCGGGTACACCGGGGAGCTGTTTTTT.

This rearrangement joins TRBV4-1 to TRBJ1-2; tentative D call: TRBD1 (6 bases). Germline V CDR1 and CDR2: MGHRA, YSYEKL. The CDR3 runs 15 residues. V was cut by 0 bases and J by 2 bases, with 10 bases left in between. This CDR3 is CASSQEWDINYGYTF. The CDR3 bases are TGCGCCAGCAGCCAAGAGTGGGACATCAACTATGGCTACACCTTC.

The gene calls are TRBV20-1 and TRBJ2-3, with 13 nucleotides matching TRBD2. In germline, CDR1 is DFQATT, CDR2 SNEGSKA (reference sequence). V gave up 2 bases and J gave up 3 bases; unmatched junction bases: 5. This CDR3 is 16 amino acids long. DNA of the CDR3: TGCAGTGCTAGAAGGACTAGCGGGGGTCGGACAGATACGCAGTATTTT. Translated, it gives CSARRTSGGRTDTQYF.

The V and J genes are TRBV9 and TRBJ2-3; TRBD2 aligns across 8 bases. The CDR3 contains 15 residues. With V trimmed by 4 bases and J by 4 bases, 8 bases remained unmatched. From germline, CDR1 is SGDLS and CDR2 YYNGEE. The CDR3 loop reads CASSPGGAASDTQYF. CDR3 sequence (DNA): TGTGCCAGCAGCCCCGGGGGGGCCGCCTCAGATACGCAGTATTTT.

At least ten counts were recorded for this clonotype. One end of the junction fails to match germline, which may point to a read error. The CDR3 reads CASSLEQNTEAFF. The DNA of the CDR3 is TGTGCCAGCAGCTTAGAACAGAACACTGAAGCTTTCTTT. The chain has TRBV5-1 and TRBJ1-1; no clear D. Germline V gives CDR1 SGHRS, CDR2 YFSETQ. The CDR3 contains 13 residues.

This clonotype was picked up a small number of times. The chain couples TRBV27 to TRBJ1-2; D unresolved. Trimming cost V 3 bases and J 7 bases, with 15 bases left between them. The CDR3 covers 14 residues. Per germline, CDR1 MNHEY and CDR2 SMNVEV (reference sequence). The CDR3, as DNA: TGTGCCAGCAGTTTTGGGGAAGGAATAGGTGGCTACACCTTC. Amino acid sequence: CASSFGEGIGGYTF.

This clonotype was counted between two and nine times. The DNA of the CDR3 is TGTGCCAGCAGTCCCCAGATCGGGGGGCATAGCAAAAACATTCAGTACTTC. Translating it yields CASSPQIGGHSKNIQYF. The chain links TRBV6-2 or TRBV6-3 to TRBJ2-4; a weak D match, TRBD2 (7 bases). Between the trimmed V and J ends, which lost 5 bases and 3 bases, there was a span of 20 bases. Germline CDR1 is MNHEY and CDR2 is SVGEGT. This CDR3 has 17 residues.

V is TRBV28 and J is TRBJ2-1; TRBD2 agrees at 11 bases. CDR1 MDHEN and CDR2 SYDVKM come from the germline V gene. The CDR3 covers 17 residues. V gave up 0 bases and J gave up 5 bases; unmatched junction bases: 6. This chain's CDR3 is CASSLWVLAGGDNEQFF. The CDR3 DNA sequence: TGTGCCAGCAGTTTATGGGTGCTAGCGGGGGGTGACAATGAGCAGTTCTTC.